This T cell receptor (beta chain) appears in the sequencing data of a study of cytomegalovirus exposure and HLA in healthy donors. V dropped 5 bases and J dropped 4; count of bases not matched to a gene: 7. The CDR3 extends over 14 amino acids. The germline V gene has CDR1 LNHDA and CDR2 SQIVND (reference sequence). The PCR contained 60 Vbeta and 13 Jbeta primers. The method was immunoSEQ multiplex PCR; TCRdb's version includes in-frame clones alone and lacks a portion of them. This sample has about 190,000 clones, with approximately 78% found just once. This clone has a single count. This TCR was recovered from a young woman in good health and CMV-seronegative. The sequenced sample was PBMCs. The chain combines TRBV19 with TRBJ1-1, with 7 nucleotides matching TRBD1. Here the CDR3 reads CASSEGQEGTEAFF. CDR3 nucleotides: TGTGCCAGTAGTGAAGGACAGGAAGGCACTGAAGCTTTCTTT. Complete variable domain (other parts from reference TRBV19 and TRBJ1-1): DGGITQSPKYLFRKEGQNVTLSCEQNLNHDAMYWYRQDPGQGLRLIYYSQIVNDFQKGDIAEGYSVSREKKESFPLTVTSAQKNPTAFYLCASSEGQEGTEAFFGQGTRLTVV.